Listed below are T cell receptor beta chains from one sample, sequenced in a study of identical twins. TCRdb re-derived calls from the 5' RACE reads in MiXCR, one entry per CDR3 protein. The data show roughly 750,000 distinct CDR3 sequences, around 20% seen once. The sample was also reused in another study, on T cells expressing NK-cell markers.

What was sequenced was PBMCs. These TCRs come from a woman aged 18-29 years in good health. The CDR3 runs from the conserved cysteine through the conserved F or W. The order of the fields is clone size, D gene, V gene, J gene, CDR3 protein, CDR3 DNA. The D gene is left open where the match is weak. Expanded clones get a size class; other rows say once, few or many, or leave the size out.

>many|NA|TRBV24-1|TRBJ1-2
CATSDGGNYGYTF
TGTGCCACCAGTGATGGGGGAAACTATGGCTACACCTTC
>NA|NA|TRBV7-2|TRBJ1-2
CASSLAFRSYGYTF
TGTGCCAGCAGCTTAGCCTTCAGGTCTTATGGCTACACCTTC
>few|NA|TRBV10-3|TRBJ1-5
CAISGAGTSGRQHF
TGTGCCATCAGTGGGGCCGGGACAAGTGGGCGCCAGCATTTT
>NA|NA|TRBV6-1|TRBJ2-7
CASSEGLPYEQYF
TGTGCCAGCAGTGAGGGACTTCCCTACGAGCAGTACTTC
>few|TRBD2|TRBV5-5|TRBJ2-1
CASSSKGRAVDNEQFF
TGTGCCAGCAGTTCTAAAGGGAGGGCCGTCGACAATGAGCAGTTCTTC
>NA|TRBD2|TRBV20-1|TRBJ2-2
CSATGTSGSGTGELFF
TGCAGTGCAACCGGGACTAGCGGGAGCGGCACCGGGGAGCTGTTTTTT
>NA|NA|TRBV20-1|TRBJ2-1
CSARGIGVQRDYNEQFF
TGCAGTGCTAGGGGAATCGGGGTTCAGCGAGACTACAATGAGCAGTTCTTC
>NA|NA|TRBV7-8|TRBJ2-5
CASRLTKGTPGETQYF
TGTGCCAGCAGATTAACCAAGGGGACTCCGGGCGAGACCCAGTACTTC
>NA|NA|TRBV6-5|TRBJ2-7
CASIRRARSYEQYF
TGTGCCAGCATTAGACGAGCGAGATCCTACGAGCAGTACTTC
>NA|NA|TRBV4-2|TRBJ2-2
CASSQPGTSGTGELFF
TGTGCCAGCAGCCAGCCCGGGACCTCGGGGACCGGGGAGCTGTTTTTT
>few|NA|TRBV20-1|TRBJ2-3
CSAQGLMRDTQYF
TGCAGTGCTCAGGGGTTGATGAGAGATACGCAGTATTTT
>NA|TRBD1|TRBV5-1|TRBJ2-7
CASSSGGTGPYEQYF
TGCGCCAGCAGCTCCGGCGGGACAGGACCCTACGAGCAGTACTTC
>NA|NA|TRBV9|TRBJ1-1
CASNMASSSEAFF
TGTGCCAGCAACATGGCAAGTTCCTCTGAAGCTTTCTTT
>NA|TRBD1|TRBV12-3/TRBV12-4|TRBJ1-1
CASSLRTGTEAFF
TGTGCCAGCAGTTTGCGGACAGGTACTGAAGCTTTCTTT
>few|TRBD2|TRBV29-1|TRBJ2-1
CSVEGLAGGASYNEQFF
TGCAGCGTTGAAGGCCTAGCGGGAGGGGCTTCCTACAATGAGCAGTTCTTC
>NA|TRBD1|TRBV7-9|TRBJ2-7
CASSPAGTGVAEQYF
TGTGCCAGCAGCCCCGCCGGGACAGGGGTGGCCGAGCAGTACTTC
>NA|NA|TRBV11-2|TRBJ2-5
CASSLDVVGKWETQYF
TGTGCCAGCAGCTTAGACGTAGTGGGGAAATGGGAGACCCAGTACTTC
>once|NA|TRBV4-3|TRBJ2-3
CASSQDFPSTQYF
TGCGCCAGCAGCCAAGACTTCCCGTCTACGCAGTATTTT
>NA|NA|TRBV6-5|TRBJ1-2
CASSYSAATNYGYTF
TGTGCCAGCAGTTACTCGGCAGCAACTAACTATGGCTACACCTTC
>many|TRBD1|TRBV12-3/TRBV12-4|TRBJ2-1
CASSLGGQGTNEQFF
TGTGCCAGCAGCTTAGGGGGACAGGGTACGAATGAGCAGTTCTTC
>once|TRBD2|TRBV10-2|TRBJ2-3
CASSVASGRPDTQYF
TGCGCCAGCAGTGTGGCGAGCGGGAGACCAGATACGCAGTATTTT
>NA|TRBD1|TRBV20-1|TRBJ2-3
CSAYTTGTAQYF
TGCAGTGCTTATACGACAGGGACCGCGCAGTATTTT
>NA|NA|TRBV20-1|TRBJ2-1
CSASPRTGARDEQFF
TGCAGTGCTAGCCCCAGGACCGGGGCAAGGGATGAGCAGTTCTTC
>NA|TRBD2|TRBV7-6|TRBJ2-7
CASSLSGSGNEQYF
TGTGCCAGCAGCTTGAGCGGGAGCGGCAACGAGCAGTACTTC
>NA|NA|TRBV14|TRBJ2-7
CASSQFGQPPPKEEQYF
TGTGCCAGCAGCCAATTCGGACAACCTCCCCCTAAAGAGGAGCAGTACTTC